The 32 T cell receptor beta chains in this list originate from one sample, sequenced in a study of OX40 agonist ivuxolimab in advanced cancers. Assay used: immunoSEQ multiplex PCR; TCRdb lists only in-frame clones, some missing. The data hold 54,000 or so clones, with over 75% observed a single time. Sample: CD4+ or CD8+ T cells sorted from blood, taken in a trial of the OX40 agonist ivuxolimab. The receptor source for this set is an adult with an advanced solid tumor such as melanoma, head and neck, liver or kidney cancer.

This chain joins TRBV28 and TRBJ1-2, with D uncertain. CDR1 is MDHEN and CDR2 is SYDVKM in the germline V gene. This CDR3 is built from 12 residues. Trimming stripped 2 bases from V and 2 bases from J, with 3 bases between. The CDR3 DNA reads TGTGCCAGCAGTTTACAGAACTATGGCTACACCTTC. Translating it yields CASSLQNYGYTF.

This clone was observed once. The chain joins TRBV28 to TRBJ2-3; D is uncertain. The V and J ends lost 8 bases and 6 bases respectively, with 6 bases between them. CDR1 MDHEN and CDR2 SYDVKM come from the germline V gene. CDR3 length: 10 residues. The CDR3 region is CASWRDTQYF. CDR3 sequence (DNA): TGTGCCAGCTGGCGGGATACGCAGTATTTT.

J is TRBJ2-7 and V is TRBV27; TRBD1 matches 8 bases. Germline CDR1 is MNHEY and CDR2 is SMNVEV (reference sequence). Trimming took 6 bases from V and 0 from J; bases not matched to a gene: 7. CDR3 size: 15 residues. This chain's CDR3 is CASRPTGGLSYEQYF. CDR3 bases: TGTGCCAGCAGGCCAACAGGGGGGCTCTCCTACGAGCAGTACTTC.

V and J are TRBV7-9 and TRBJ1-4; 10 nucleotides line up with TRBD1. The J segment lost 3 bases and the V segment lost 4 bases, leaving 2 bases of the junction unmatched. Germline CDR1 SEHNR, CDR2 FQNEAQ (reference sequence). The length of the CDR3 is 15 residues. The CDR3: CASSSGTGANEKLFF. CDR3 coding DNA: TGTGCCAGCAGCTCCGGGACAGGGGCTAATGAAAAACTGTTTTTT. The full variable domain, with the rest looked up from reference TRBV7-9 and TRBJ1-4, is DTGVSQNPRHKITKRGQNVTFRCDPISEHNRLYWYRQTLGQGPEFLTYFQNEAQLEKSRLLSDRFSAERPKGSFSTLEIQRTEQGDSAMYLCASSSGTGANEKLFFGSGTQLSVL.

The chain couples TRBV2 to TRBJ2-2; 10 nucleotides match TRBD2. J was trimmed by 8 bases and V by 2 bases; bases with no gene match: 5. Germline V lookup: CDR1 SNHLY, CDR2 FYNNEI. This CDR3 contains 15 residues. For the CDR3, the DNA is TGTGCCAGCAGTGAAACGGCTAGCGGGAGAGGGGAGCTGTTTTTT. It is translated as CASSETASGRGELFF.

This clone was counted only a few times. V and J are TRBV29-1 and TRBJ1-3; D not resolved. Trimming took off 7 bases at V and 0 bases at J, with 10 bases between the two ends. This CDR3 has 13 amino acids. Germline values: CDR1 SQVTM, CDR2 ANQGSEA. This CDR3 reads CSAMKNSGNTIYF. CDR3 bases: TGCAGCGCCATGAAGAACTCTGGAAACACCATATATTTT.

This chain links TRBV5-6 with TRBJ2-1, with a tentative D call TRBD1 (6 bases). V was clipped by 5 bases and J by 2 bases, with 14 bases between them. The CDR3 length is 15 residues. Germline-derived CDR1 and CDR2 are SGHDT and YYEEEE. Here the CDR3 DNA reads TGTGCCAGCAGTCCAAGGCCAGGGGCCTACAATGAGCAGTTCTTC. Its translation is CASSPRPGAYNEQFF.

The chain carries TRBV28 and TRBJ2-5; D is perhaps TRBD2 (5 bases). Trimming removed 4 bases from V and 2 bases from J, with 11 bases in between. CDR1 is MDHEN, CDR2 SYDVKM, per germline. The CDR3 sequence is 14 residues long. CDR3 region: CASSSQDFQETQYF. DNA for the CDR3: TGTGCCAGCAGTTCCCAGGACTTTCAAGAGACCCAGTACTTC. Full variable domain (remainder filled in from reference TRBV28 and TRBJ2-5): DVKVTQSSRYLVKRTGEKVFLECVQDMDHENMFWYRQDPGLGLRLIYFSYDVKMKEKGDIPEGYSVSREKKERFSLILESASTNQTSMYLCASSSQDFQETQYFGPGTRLLVL.

This clone has just a few counts. The V gene is TRBV28, the J gene TRBJ2-1; D uncertain. From germline, CDR1 is MDHEN and CDR2 SYDVKM. This CDR3 contains 17 residues. V was pared by 4 bases and J by 1 base, with 17 bases between. The CDR3 nucleotides are TGTGCCAGCAGTTCCGGCCTCCTCGCTGGGTCCTACAATGAGCAGTTCTTC. It translates to CASSSGLLAGSYNEQFF.

V and J are TRBV10-3 and TRBJ1-5; D possibly corresponds to TRBD1 (5 bases). The germline CDR1 and CDR2 sequences are ENHRY and SYGVKD. The germline V and J ends were trimmed by 3 bases and 5 bases, with 11 bases remaining between them. This CDR3 is built from 14 residues. CDR3 nucleotide sequence: TGTGCCATCAGTGATGAACAGGCTCATCAGCCCCAGCATTTT. Translation gives CAISDEQAHQPQHF.

The V gene is TRBV29-1, the J gene TRBJ2-2; D is unclear. CDR3 length equals 13 residues. V dropped 4 bases and J dropped 4 bases, with 10 bases sitting between them. Germline loops: CDR1 SQVTM, CDR2 ANQGSEA. The CDR3, as DNA: TGCAGCGTTGGAGACGTAAGCACCGGGGAGCTGTTTTTT. This encodes CSVGDVSTGELFF.

This rearrangement joins TRBV5-6 to TRBJ2-7; D is perhaps TRBD2 (6 bases). The length of the CDR3 is 16 residues. Germline-derived CDR1 and CDR2 are SGHDT and YYEEEE. V was cut by 1 base and J by 0 bases, with 14 bases left in between. The CDR3 spells CASSLFGGILSYEQYF. In nucleotides, the CDR3 is TGTGCCAGCAGCTTGTTCGGCGGGATTCTCTCCTACGAGCAGTACTTC. Full variable domain (remainder filled in from reference TRBV5-6 and TRBJ2-7): DAGVTQSPTHLIKTRGQQVTLRCSPKSGHDTVSWYQQALGQGPQFIFQYYEEEERQRGNFPDRFSGHQFPNYSSELNVNALLLGDSALYLCASSLFGGILSYEQYFGPGTRLTVT.

The chain joins TRBV7-2 to TRBJ2-7, with 7 bases lining up with TRBD1. Per germline, CDR1 SGHTA and CDR2 FQGNSA. The CDR3 has 12 residues. After removal of 6 bases from V and 7 bases from J, the junction contained 6 bases not matched to a gene. The chain's CDR3 is CASSSTGVEQYF. As DNA, the CDR3 is TGTGCCAGCAGTTCCACAGGGGTGGAGCAGTACTTC.

V usage is TRBV5-1 and J usage is TRBJ1-3, with D unclear. V gave up 2 bases and J gave up 0 bases, with 6 bases separating them. Germline V lookup: CDR1 SGHRS, CDR2 YFSETQ. The CDR3 runs 14 residues. The CDR3 DNA reads as TGCGCCAGCAGCTTACTCTTCTCTGGAAACACCATATATTTT. Protein sequence: CASSLLFSGNTIYF.

This chain connects TRBV7-8 to TRBJ2-3; 8 bases match TRBD2. Germline V lookup: CDR1 SGHVS, CDR2 FQNEAQ. The CDR3 has 15 residues. J lost 2 bases, V lost 1 base, and 2 bases had no gene match. The CDR3 is CASSLERENTDTQYF. CDR3 nucleotide sequence: TGTGCCAGCAGCTTAGAGCGGGAGAACACAGATACGCAGTATTTT.

The chain combines TRBV9 with TRBJ1-3, with D perhaps TRBD1 (5 bases). Looked up from germline, CDR1 is SGDLS and CDR2 is YYNGEE. The V end was cut by 4 bases, the J end by 2 bases, with 16 bases between. The CDR3 is 16 residues long. The CDR3: CASSPTGTSAGNTIYF. The CDR3 DNA reads as TGTGCCAGCAGCCCCACCGGGACCAGTGCTGGAAACACCATATATTTT.

The genes are TRBV9 and TRBJ2-5; 8 nucleotides match TRBD1. This CDR3 has 14 amino acids. The germline gives CDR1 SGDLS, CDR2 YYNGEE. Trimming took 4 bases from V and 0 from J; bases not matched to a gene: 2. This CDR3 is CASSRTGNQETQYF. As DNA, the CDR3 is TGTGCCAGCAGCAGGACAGGGAACCAAGAGACCCAGTACTTC. The entire variable domain, with the rest obtained from reference TRBV9 and TRBJ2-5, is as follows: DSGVTQTPKHLITATGQRVTLRCSPRSGDLSVYWYQQSLDQGLQFLIQYYNGEERAKGNILERFSAQQFPDLHSELNLSSLELGDSALYFCASSRTGNQETQYFGPGTRLLVL.

In its sample, this clone was seen once. This chain uses TRBV6-1 with TRBJ2-1, with D maybe TRBD1 (8 bases). Germline V gene sequence: CDR1 MNHNS, CDR2 SASEGT. V lost 3 bases, J lost 5 bases, and 14 bases lay in between. CDR3 size: 15 residues. The chain's CDR3 is CASSETTGGDNEQFF. The CDR3 nucleotides read TGTGCCAGCAGTGAGACCACAGGGGGGGACAATGAGCAGTTCTTC.

The chain uses TRBV2 and TRBJ1-3; D ambiguous. The CDR3 sequence is 13 residues long. Trimming took 8 bases from V and 0 from J, leaving 8 bases between them. The germline CDR1 and CDR2 sequences are SNHLY and FYNNEI. DNA for the CDR3: TGTGCCAGCCGGTCGGACTCTGGAAACACCATATATTTT. Translating gives CASRSDSGNTIYF.

This chain joins TRBV10-3 and TRBJ1-5; D is ambiguous. Germline loops: CDR1 ENHRY, CDR2 SYGVKD. The CDR3 is 13 residues long. V dropped 0 bases and J dropped 5 bases, with 5 bases sitting between them. CDR3 region: CAISESKDQPQHF. As DNA, the CDR3 is TGTGCCATCAGTGAGTCGAAAGATCAGCCCCAGCATTTT.

The V and J genes are TRBV5-4 and TRBJ2-1; 7 bases are a match to TRBD2. Looked up from germline, CDR1 is SGHNT and CDR2 is YYREEE (reference sequence). V was pared by 0 bases and J by 5 bases, with 8 bases of the junction left unmatched. The CDR3 covers 16 residues. Written as DNA, the CDR3 is TGTGCCAGCAGCTTGGGGGCGGGAGTGGTTAACAATGAGCAGTTCTTC. Translation gives CASSLGAGVVNNEQFF.

CDR3 bases: TGTGCCAGCAGCGCACAGCGCACAGATACGCAGTATTTT. It codes for CASSAQRTDTQYF. The chain carries TRBV7-2 and TRBJ2-3, with no clear D. V was pared by 5 bases and J by 1 base, with 7 bases between. The CDR3 runs to 13 residues. Germline V CDR1 and CDR2: SGHTA, FQGNSA.

The gene calls are TRBV5-1 and TRBJ2-1, with 8 bases lining up with TRBD2. The CDR3 is made up of 14 amino acids. Germline loops: CDR1 SGHRS, CDR2 YFSETQ. Trimming at V came to 4 bases and at J to 6 bases, leaving 6 bases not matched to a gene. The CDR3 sequence: CASSLGTSFNEQFF. The DNA for the CDR3 is TGCGCCAGCAGCCTCGGGACTAGTTTCAATGAGCAGTTCTTC.

This sequence joins TRBV15 and TRBJ1-2; possibly TRBD1 for D (6 bases). The CDR3 is 14 residues long. Germline V gives CDR1 LNHNV, CDR2 YYDKDF (reference sequence). Trimming took off 5 bases at V and 8 bases at J, with 18 bases between the two ends. Here the CDR3 reads CATSRTVGGVGYTF. CDR3 coding DNA: TGTGCCACCAGCCGGACAGTCGGGGGAGTCGGCTACACCTTC.

V gene TRBV28 combines with J gene TRBJ2-2; TRBD1 matches at 7 bases. Germline V gene data show CDR1 as MDHEN and CDR2 as SYDVKM. Germline trimming cut 7 bases from V and 7 bases from J; bases unmatched to any gene: 12. CDR3 length: 15 amino acids. CDR3 sequence: CASISGRGYSGELFF. In DNA form, the CDR3 reads TGTGCCAGCATCTCCGGCAGGGGGTATAGCGGGGAGCTGTTTTTT.

V is TRBV18 and J is TRBJ2-7, with 9 bases identical to TRBD1. Germline lookup yields CDR1 KGHSH and CDR2 LQKENI. CDR3 size: 15 residues. The V segment lost 1 base and the J segment 3 bases; nucleotides outside the gene matches: 4. In DNA form, the CDR3 reads TGTGCCAGCTCACCACGTCGGACAGGGGACTACGAGCAGTACTTC. It encodes CASSPRRTGDYEQYF.

Only a few counts were recorded for this clone. The chain has TRBV4-2 and TRBJ1-6; the D is unclear. CDR3 length equals 16 residues. Germline V gives CDR1 LGHNA, CDR2 YNFKEQ. Trimming removed 2 bases from V and 10 bases from J, with 18 bases in between. The DNA for the CDR3 is TGTGCCAGCAGCCAAACCCCGGGCCCTGTGAGATCACCCCTCCACTTT. This translates into CASSQTPGPVRSPLHF.

The V call is TRBV14, the J call TRBJ2-7, with D possibly matching TRBD1 (5 bases). Germline assignment: CDR1 SGHDN and CDR2 FVKESK. The length of the CDR3 is 14 residues. V lost 3 bases and J lost 5, with 14 bases in between. The CDR3 nucleotides are TGTGCCAGCAGCCAGTCCTCAGGGTTCGACGAGCAGTACTTC. Translated, it gives CASSQSSGFDEQYF.

The chain recombines TRBV30 with TRBJ2-5; 8 bases agree with TRBD1. Germline loops: CDR1 GTSNPN, CDR2 SVGIG (reference sequence). V shed 5 bases, J shed 4 bases, and the junction held 0 bases outside the gene matches. This CDR3 is 11 amino acids long. As DNA, the CDR3 is TGTGCCTGGGGGACAGGAGAGACCCAGTACTTC. The encoded protein is CAWGTGETQYF. The entire variable domain, with the rest obtained from reference TRBV30 and TRBJ2-5, is as follows: SQTIHQWPATLVQPVGSPLSLECTVEGTSNPNLYWYRQAAGRGLQLLFYSVGIGQISSEVPQNLSASRPQDRQFILSSKKLLLSDSGFYLCAWGTGETQYFGPGTRLLVL.

The chain carries TRBV7-8 and TRBJ1-4; possible D gene TRBD1, 5 bases. Trimming removed 5 bases at V and 8 bases at J, with 6 bases between. The germline gives CDR1 SGHVS, CDR2 FQNEAQ. The CDR3 length is 11 residues. This chain's CDR3 is CASSRGEKLFF. For the CDR3, the DNA is TGTGCCAGCAGCCGGGGGGAAAAACTGTTTTTT.

This chain links TRBV7-2 with TRBJ1-2; tentative D call: TRBD1 (6 bases). V lost 5 bases and J 6 bases, leaving 13 bases between the germline ends. CDR3 length equals 13 residues. Per the germline V gene, CDR1 is SGHTA and CDR2 is FQGNSA. DNA of the CDR3: TGTGCCAGCAGCCCAAATTACAGGGATGGCTACACCTTC. Translation: CASSPNYRDGYTF.

The sample holds a few counts of this clone. V gene TRBV7-6 combines with J gene TRBJ2-3; D gene uncertain. V lost 3 bases, J lost 5 bases, and 9 bases lay in between. The V gene's germline CDR1 is SGHVS and CDR2 FNYEAQ. The CDR3 loop spans 13 amino acids. The CDR3 DNA sequence: TGTGCCAGCAGCTTGAATATTGGAGATACGCAGTATTTT. This codes for CASSLNIGDTQYF.